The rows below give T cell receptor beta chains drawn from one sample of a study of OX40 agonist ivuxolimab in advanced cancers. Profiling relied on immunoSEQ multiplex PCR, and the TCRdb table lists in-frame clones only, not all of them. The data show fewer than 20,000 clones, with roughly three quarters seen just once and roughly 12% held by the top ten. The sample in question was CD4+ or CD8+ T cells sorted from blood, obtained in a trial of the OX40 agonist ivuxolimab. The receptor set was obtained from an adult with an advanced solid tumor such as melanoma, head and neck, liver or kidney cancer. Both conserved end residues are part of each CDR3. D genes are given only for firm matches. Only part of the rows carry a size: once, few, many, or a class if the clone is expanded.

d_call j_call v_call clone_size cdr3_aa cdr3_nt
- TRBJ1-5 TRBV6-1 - CATLGEPQHF TGTGCCACTCTGGGGGAGCCCCAGCATTTT
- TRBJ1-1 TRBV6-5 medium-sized CASSYSWGEAFF TGTGCCAGCAGTTACTCCTGGGGGGAAGCTTTCTTT
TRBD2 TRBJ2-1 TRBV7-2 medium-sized CASSYVAGAYNEQFF TGTGCCAGCAGCTACGTAGCGGGGGCCTACAATGAGCAGTTCTTC
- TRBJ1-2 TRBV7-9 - CASSRRGDYGYTF TGTGCCAGCAGCCGTAGGGGGGACTATGGCTACACCTTC
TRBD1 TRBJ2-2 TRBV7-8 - CASSLETGVGELFF TGTGCCAGCAGCTTAGAAACAGGGGTCGGGGAGCTGTTTTTT
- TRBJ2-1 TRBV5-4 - CASSLGQGPYNEQFF TGTGCCAGCAGCCTGGGGCAGGGGCCCTACAATGAGCAGTTCTTC
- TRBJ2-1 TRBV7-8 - CASSLKFTGYNEQFF TGTGCCAGCAGCTTGAAGTTTACGGGCTACAATGAGCAGTTCTTC
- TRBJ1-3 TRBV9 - CASSPRGQDSGNTIYF TGTGCCAGCAGCCCCCGGGGGCAGGACTCTGGAAACACCATATATTTT
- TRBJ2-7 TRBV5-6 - CASSLAVRAYEQYF TGTGCCAGCAGCTTGGCCGTTAGGGCCTACGAGCAGTACTTC
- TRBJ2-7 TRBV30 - CAWSVGRIPYEQYF TGTGCCTGGAGTGTTGGTAGAATACCCTACGAGCAGTACTTC
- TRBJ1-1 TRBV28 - CASTWQGNTEAFF TGTGCCAGCACTTGGCAGGGGAACACTGAAGCTTTCTTT
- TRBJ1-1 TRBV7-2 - CASSRGWDNEAFF TGTGCCAGCAGCCGAGGGTGGGACAATGAAGCTTTCTTT
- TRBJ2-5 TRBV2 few CASSAGYQETQYF TGTGCCAGCAGTGCCGGATACCAAGAGACCCAGTACTTC
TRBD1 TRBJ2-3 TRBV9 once CASSVEGASSTDTQYF TGTGCCAGCAGCGTAGAGGGGGCCTCAAGCACAGATACGCAGTATTTT
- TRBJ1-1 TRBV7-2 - CASSPLWEAFF TGTGCCAGCAGCCCTCTTTGGGAAGCTTTCTTT
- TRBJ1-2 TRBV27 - CASSLSGTHYGYTF TGTGCCAGCAGTCTCTCCGGGACTCATTATGGCTACACCTTC
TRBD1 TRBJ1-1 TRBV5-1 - CASRGQGDYTEAFF TGCGCCAGCAGGGGACAGGGGGACTACACTGAAGCTTTCTTT
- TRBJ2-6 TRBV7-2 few CASSPSKVSGANVLTF TGTGCCAGCAGCCCCAGTAAAGTATCTGGGGCCAACGTCCTGACTTTC
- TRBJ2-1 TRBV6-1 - CASSKEEGGNEQFF TGTGCCAGCAGTAAAGAAGAAGGCGGCAATGAGCAGTTCTTC
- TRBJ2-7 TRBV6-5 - CASSVWGRGYEQYF TGTGCCAGCAGTGTTTGGGGCAGGGGCTACGAGCAGTACTTC